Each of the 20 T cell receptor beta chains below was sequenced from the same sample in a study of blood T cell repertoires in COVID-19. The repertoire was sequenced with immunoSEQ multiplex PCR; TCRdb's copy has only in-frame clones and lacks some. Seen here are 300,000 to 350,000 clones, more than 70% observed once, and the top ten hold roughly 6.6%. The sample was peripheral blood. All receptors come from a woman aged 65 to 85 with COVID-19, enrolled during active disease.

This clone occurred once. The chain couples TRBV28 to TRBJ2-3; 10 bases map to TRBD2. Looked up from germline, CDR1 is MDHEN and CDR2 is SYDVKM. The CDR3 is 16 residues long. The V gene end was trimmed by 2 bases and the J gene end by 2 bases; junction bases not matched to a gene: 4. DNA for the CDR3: TGTGCCAGCAGTTTACTAGCGGGGGCCCTCACAGATACGCAGTATTTT. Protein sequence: CASSLLAGALTDTQYF.

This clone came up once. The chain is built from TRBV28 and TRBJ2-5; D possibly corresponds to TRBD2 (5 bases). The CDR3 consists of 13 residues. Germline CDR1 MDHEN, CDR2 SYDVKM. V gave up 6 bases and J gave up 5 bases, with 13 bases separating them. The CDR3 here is CASSWPGVETQYF. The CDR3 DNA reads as TGTGCCAGCAGCTGGCCCGGGGTCGAGACCCAGTACTTC.

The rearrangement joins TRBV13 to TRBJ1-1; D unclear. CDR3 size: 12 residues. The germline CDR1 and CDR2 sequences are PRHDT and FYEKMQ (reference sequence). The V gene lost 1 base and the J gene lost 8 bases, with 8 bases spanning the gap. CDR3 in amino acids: CASSLETAEAFF. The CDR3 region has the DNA TGTGCCAGCAGCTTAGAGACTGCGGAAGCTTTCTTT.

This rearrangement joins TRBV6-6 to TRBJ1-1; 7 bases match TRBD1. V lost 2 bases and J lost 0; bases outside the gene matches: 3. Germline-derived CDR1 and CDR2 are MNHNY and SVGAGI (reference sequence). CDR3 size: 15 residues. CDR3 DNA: TGTGCCAGCAGTTACGGTGGACAGGTGAACACTGAAGCTTTCTTT. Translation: CASSYGGQVNTEAFF.

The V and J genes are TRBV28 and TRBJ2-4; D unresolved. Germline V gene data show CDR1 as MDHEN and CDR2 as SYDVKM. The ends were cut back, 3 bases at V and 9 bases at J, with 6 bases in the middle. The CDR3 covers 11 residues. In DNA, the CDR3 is TGTGCCAGCAGTTTTTTCGGCATTCAGTACTTC. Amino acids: CASSFFGIQYF.

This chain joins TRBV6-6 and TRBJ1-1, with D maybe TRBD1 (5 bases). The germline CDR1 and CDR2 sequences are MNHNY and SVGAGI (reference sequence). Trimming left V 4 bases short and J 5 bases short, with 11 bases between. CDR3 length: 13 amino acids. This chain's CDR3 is CASSFEEGTEAFF. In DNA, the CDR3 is TGTGCCAGCAGTTTTGAGGAGGGGACTGAAGCTTTCTTT.

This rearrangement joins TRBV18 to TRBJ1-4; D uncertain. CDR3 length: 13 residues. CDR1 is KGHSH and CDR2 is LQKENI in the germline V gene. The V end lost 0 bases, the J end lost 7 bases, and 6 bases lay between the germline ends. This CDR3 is CASSPPGLEKLFF. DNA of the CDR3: TGTGCCAGCTCACCACCTGGACTTGAAAAACTGTTTTTT.

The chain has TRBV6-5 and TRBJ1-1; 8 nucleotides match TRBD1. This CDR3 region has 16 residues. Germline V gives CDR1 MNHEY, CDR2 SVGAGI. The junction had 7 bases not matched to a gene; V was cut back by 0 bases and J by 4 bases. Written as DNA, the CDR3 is TGTGCCAGCAGTTACTCGAAGTTTCAGGGGGCCACTGAAGCTTTCTTT. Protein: CASSYSKFQGATEAFF.

CDR3: CASSQRTGADNSPLHF. In DNA form, the CDR3 reads TGTGCCAGCAGCCAACGGACAGGGGCCGATAATTCACCCCTCCACTTT. This rearrangement joins TRBV3-1 (or the pseudogene TRBV3-2) to TRBJ1-6; 9 nucleotides line up with TRBD1. From germline, CDR1 is LGHDT and CDR2 YNNKEL (reference sequence). The V gene end was trimmed by 2 bases and the J gene end by 5 bases; junction bases not matched to a gene: 4. CDR3 length equals 16 residues.

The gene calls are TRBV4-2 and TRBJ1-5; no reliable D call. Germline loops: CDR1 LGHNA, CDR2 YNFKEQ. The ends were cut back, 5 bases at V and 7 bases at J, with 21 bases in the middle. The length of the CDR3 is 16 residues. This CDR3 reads CASSATPVTSRQPQHF. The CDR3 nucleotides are TGTGCCAGCAGCGCCACACCCGTCACTAGTAGGCAGCCCCAGCATTTT.

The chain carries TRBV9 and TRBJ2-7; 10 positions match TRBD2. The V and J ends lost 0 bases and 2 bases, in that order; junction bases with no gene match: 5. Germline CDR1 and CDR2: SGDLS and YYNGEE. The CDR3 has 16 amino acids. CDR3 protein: CASSVGSGGATYEQYF. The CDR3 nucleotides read TGTGCCAGCAGCGTAGGGAGCGGGGGGGCAACCTACGAGCAGTACTTC.

This CDR3 is CASSLRAGGSVAKNIQYF. The CDR3 nucleotides are TGTGCCAGCAGTTTGCGAGCGGGGGGTTCTGTAGCCAAAAACATTCAGTACTTC. The chain is built from TRBV27 and TRBJ2-4, with 9 bases that match TRBD2. Per the germline V gene, CDR1 is MNHEY and CDR2 is SMNVEV (reference sequence). V lost 3 bases and J lost 0; bases outside the gene matches: 9. The CDR3 runs 18 residues.

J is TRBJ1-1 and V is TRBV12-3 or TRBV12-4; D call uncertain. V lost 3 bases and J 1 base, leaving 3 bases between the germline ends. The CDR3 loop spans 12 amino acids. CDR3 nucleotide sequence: TGTGCCAGCAGTTTCTGGAACACTGAAGCTTTCTTT. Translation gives CASSFWNTEAFF.

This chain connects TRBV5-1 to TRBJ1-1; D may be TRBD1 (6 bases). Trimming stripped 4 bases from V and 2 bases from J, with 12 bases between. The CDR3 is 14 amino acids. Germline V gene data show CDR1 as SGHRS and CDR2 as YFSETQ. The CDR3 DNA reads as TGCGCCAGCAGCATAGGACAGAGAAACACTGAAGCTTTCTTT. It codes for CASSIGQRNTEAFF.

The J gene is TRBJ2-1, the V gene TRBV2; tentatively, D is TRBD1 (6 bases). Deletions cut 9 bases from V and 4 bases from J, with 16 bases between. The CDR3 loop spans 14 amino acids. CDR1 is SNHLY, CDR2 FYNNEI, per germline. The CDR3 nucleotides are TGTGCCAGTAAGGACAGCAGATCGTACAATGAGCAGTTCTTC. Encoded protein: CASKDSRSYNEQFF. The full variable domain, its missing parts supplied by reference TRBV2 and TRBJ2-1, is EPEVTQTPSHQVTQMGQEVILRCVPISNHLYFYWYRQILGQKVEFLVSFYNNEISEKSEIFDDQFSVERPDGSNFTLKIRSTKLEDSAMYFCASKDSRSYNEQFFGPGTRLTVL.

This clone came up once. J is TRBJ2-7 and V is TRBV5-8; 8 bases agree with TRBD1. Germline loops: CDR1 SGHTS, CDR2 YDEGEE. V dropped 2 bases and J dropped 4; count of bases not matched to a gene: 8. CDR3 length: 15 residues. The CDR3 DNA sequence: TGTGCCAGCAGCTTCACTGGGACAGGTGTATACGAGCAGTACTTC. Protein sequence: CASSFTGTGVYEQYF.

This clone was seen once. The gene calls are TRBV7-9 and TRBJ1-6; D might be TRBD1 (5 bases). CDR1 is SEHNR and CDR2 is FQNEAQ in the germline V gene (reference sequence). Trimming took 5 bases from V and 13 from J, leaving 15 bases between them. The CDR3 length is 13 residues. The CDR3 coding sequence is TGTGCCAGCAGCCTAGATGGGGGGTCGCCCCTCCACTTT. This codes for CASSLDGGSPLHF.

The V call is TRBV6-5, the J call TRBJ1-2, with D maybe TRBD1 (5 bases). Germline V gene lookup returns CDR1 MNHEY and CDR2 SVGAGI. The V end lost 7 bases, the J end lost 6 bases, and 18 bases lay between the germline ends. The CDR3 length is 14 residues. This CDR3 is CASITLGQGHGYTF. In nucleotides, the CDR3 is TGTGCCAGCATTACCCTAGGACAAGGGCATGGCTACACCTTC.

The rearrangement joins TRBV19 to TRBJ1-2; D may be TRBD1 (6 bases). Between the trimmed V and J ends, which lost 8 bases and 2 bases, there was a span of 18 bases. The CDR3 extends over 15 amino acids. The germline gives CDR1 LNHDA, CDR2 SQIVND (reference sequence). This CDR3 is CASVVPGERNYGYTF. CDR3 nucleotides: TGTGCCAGTGTTGTCCCAGGGGAGAGGAACTATGGCTACACCTTC.

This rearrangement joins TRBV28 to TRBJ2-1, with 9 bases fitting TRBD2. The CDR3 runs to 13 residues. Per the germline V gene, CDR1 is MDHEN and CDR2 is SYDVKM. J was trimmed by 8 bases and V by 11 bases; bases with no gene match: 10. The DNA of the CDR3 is TGTGCCGGGCAGCGGGGGGATGGAGATGAGCAGTTCTTC. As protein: CAGQRGDGDEQFF. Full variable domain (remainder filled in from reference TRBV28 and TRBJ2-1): DVKVTQSSRYLVKRTGEKVFLECVQDMDHENMFWYRQDPGLGLRLIYFSYDVKMKEKGDIPEGYSVSREKKERFSLILESASTNQTSMYLCAGQRGDGDEQFFGPGTRLTVL.